This entry lists 20 T cell receptor beta chains sequenced from one sample in a study of blood T cell repertoires in COVID-19. Using immunoSEQ multiplex PCR, the repertoire was profiled, and TCRdb retains in-frame clones only, with some absent. The table records 150,000 to 200,000 clones, around 83% of them present only once. The specimen was peripheral blood. The receptors derive from a woman at least 80 years old in a cohort sampled during active or convalescent COVID-19.

J is TRBJ2-3 and V is TRBV5-4, with D possibly matching TRBD2 (6 bases). CDR1 and CDR2 from the germline V gene are SGHNT and YYREEE (reference sequence). This CDR3 is 15 amino acids long. Trimming took 3 bases from V and 3 from J, leaving 14 bases between them. In DNA, the CDR3 is TGTGCCAGCAGCTCCAATGGGCGGGGAACAGATACGCAGTATTTT. Translation: CASSSNGRGTDTQYF.

The CDR3 DNA is TGTGCCAGCAATCCCTGGGGGACAGGGGTCACTGAAGCTTTCTTT. Its translation: CASNPWGTGVTEAFF. The chain joins TRBV6-5 to TRBJ1-1; 10 bases line up with TRBD1. V was clipped by 7 bases and J by 4 bases; unmatched bases: 9. Germline V lookup: CDR1 MNHEY, CDR2 SVGAGI. The CDR3 is 15 amino acids.

This clone was seen once. CDR3 nucleotides: TGTGCCAGCAGCGTAACTGGGGCGGGGAGCACCGGGGAGCTGTTTTTT. Its translation is CASSVTGAGSTGELFF. The chain has TRBV9 and TRBJ2-2; TRBD2 might be the D (6 bases). Trimming cost V 1 base and J 4 bases, with 14 bases left between them. The germline gives CDR1 SGDLS, CDR2 YYNGEE. The CDR3 loop spans 16 amino acids.

The CDR3 DNA sequence: TGTGCCAGCAGTTGGACAGTGAGCAATCAGCCCCAGCATTTT. Its translation: CASSWTVSNQPQHF. V usage is TRBV2 and J usage is TRBJ1-5; tentative D call: TRBD1 (6 bases). The germline CDR1 and CDR2 sequences are SNHLY and FYNNEI. This CDR3 contains 14 residues. Trimming stripped 5 bases from V and 1 base from J, with 9 bases between.

This rearrangement joins TRBV29-1 to TRBJ1-2; TRBD1 is a possible D gene (6 bases). The length of the CDR3 is 10 residues. Trimming removed 6 bases from V and 8 bases from J, with 10 bases in between. Germline values: CDR1 SQVTM, CDR2 ANQGSEA. CDR3 loop: CSVSDRGYTF. CDR3 nucleotide sequence: TGCAGCGTCAGTGACAGGGGCTACACCTTC.

The CDR3 DNA sequence: TGCAGCGCGAGGGAGGGGAATCAGCCCCAGCATTTT. This translates into CSAREGNQPQHF. The rearrangement uses TRBV29-1 and TRBJ1-5, with D possibly TRBD1 on 5 matching bases. The ends were cut back, 7 bases at V and 4 bases at J, with 11 bases in the middle. The CDR3 contains 12 residues. Per germline, CDR1 SQVTM and CDR2 ANQGSEA.

The chain links TRBV9 to TRBJ1-1; no definite D call. CDR1 is SGDLS, CDR2 YYNGEE, per germline. Deletions cut 1 base from V and 4 bases from J, with 17 bases between. This CDR3 has 16 amino acids. The CDR3 DNA follows: TGTGCCAGCAGCGTAAGCGGAGGCTCGGAGGGCACTGAAGCTTTCTTT. Its translation: CASSVSGGSEGTEAFF.

A note on this clone: Additional DNA sequences in this sample encode the identical CDR3. The chain recombines TRBV18 with TRBJ2-5, with a tentative D call TRBD1 (6 bases). Deletions cut 0 bases from V and 5 bases from J, with 10 bases between. Germline V gene sequence: CDR1 KGHSH, CDR2 LQKENI. The CDR3 spans 14 residues. CDR3 nucleotides: TGTGCCAGCTCACCACCACAGGGTAGGGAGACCCAGTACTTC. Its translation is CASSPPQGRETQYF.

Here the CDR3 DNA reads TGTGCCAGCGGTCAGGGCACAGGGGGCTCATCACCCCTCCACTTT. This encodes CASGQGTGGSSPLHF. The chain uses TRBV2 and TRBJ1-6; TRBD1 matches at 9 bases. Germline loops: CDR1 SNHLY, CDR2 FYNNEI. The CDR3 covers 15 residues. J gave up 10 bases and V 8 bases, and 12 bases lay outside the gene matches.

This clone appeared many times. V is TRBV30 and J is TRBJ2-7, with D uncertain. CDR3 length equals 11 residues. Germline CDR1 GTSNPN, CDR2 SVGIG (reference sequence). V dropped 2 bases and J dropped 2 bases, with 4 bases sitting between them. The CDR3, as DNA: TGTGCCTGGAGTCCTACCTACGAGCAGTACTTC. Translated: CAWSPTYEQYF.

The rearrangement uses TRBV21-1 and TRBJ2-1; the table's D call, TRBD2, has no DNA check behind it. TRBV21-1 is given as a pseudogene. CDR3 length equals 17 residues. The CDR3 protein is CASSKWVWGGPGNEQFF. In DNA, the CDR3 is TGTGCCAGCAGCAAGTGGGTCTGGGGAGGGCCGGGCAATGAGCAGTTCTTC.

A word on this clone: At one boundary the junction diverges from the germline segment, which might be a read error. The chain employs TRBV28 and TRBJ1-3, with D perhaps TRBD1 (5 bases). This CDR3 region has 15 residues. CDR1 and CDR2 (germline): MDHEN, SYDVKM. The CDR3 coding sequence is TGTGCAAGCAGGTCCCAGGGCCTAACTGGAAACACCATATATTTT. The encoded protein is CASRSQGLTGNTIYF.

This rearrangement joins TRBV5-6 to TRBJ2-1, with D possibly matching TRBD1 (5 bases). The CDR3 extends over 11 amino acids. Trimming removed 4 bases at V and 14 bases at J, with 13 bases between. The germline CDR1 and CDR2 sequences are SGHDT and YYEEEE. CDR3 sequence reads: CASSKGVLEFF. The CDR3 region has the DNA TGTGCCAGCAGCAAAGGGGTTTTGGAGTTCTTC.

J is TRBJ1-3 and V is TRBV11-2, with D perhaps matching TRBD1 (5 bases). V dropped 5 bases and J dropped 4 bases, with 15 bases sitting between them. Germline V gives CDR1 SGHAT, CDR2 FQNNGV. This CDR3 spans 15 amino acids. Written as DNA, the CDR3 is TGTGCCAGCAGCCACAGGTTGATTGGGGGAAACACCATATATTTT. It yields the protein CASSHRLIGGNTIYF.

This chain joins TRBV7-2 and TRBJ2-7; 7 bases map to TRBD1. Germline V CDR1 and CDR2: SGHTA, FQGNSA. V gave up 4 bases and J gave up 4 bases; unmatched junction bases: 7. This CDR3 is 14 amino acids long. The CDR3 is CASSSRLTGYEQYF. In DNA, the CDR3 is TGTGCCAGCAGCTCACGATTGACAGGGTACGAGCAGTACTTC.

This clone appeared a few times. V usage is TRBV13 and J usage is TRBJ2-1, with 10 positions matching TRBD1. The CDR3 is 15 residues long. Unmatched junction bases numbered 5, after V lost 3 bases and J lost 6 bases. CDR1 is PRHDT, CDR2 FYEKMQ, per germline (reference sequence). The CDR3 DNA is TGTGCCAGCAGCTTCCGGGACAGGGGCGGCAATGAGCAGTTCTTC. Protein: CASSFRDRGGNEQFF.

J is TRBJ1-6 and V is TRBV6-5; 9 positions agree with TRBD1. The V gene end was trimmed by 4 bases and the J gene end by 4 bases; junction bases not matched to a gene: 2. Germline V CDR1 and CDR2: MNHEY, SVGAGI. This CDR3 region has 15 residues. CDR3: CASSLGTGYNSPLHF. The CDR3 nucleotides are TGTGCCAGCAGTTTAGGGACAGGGTATAATTCACCCCTCCACTTT.

This clone is a singleton in its sample. This chain uses TRBV7-9 with TRBJ2-7; TRBD2 aligns across 9 bases. CDR1 and CDR2 (germline): SEHNR, FQNEAQ (reference sequence). The V segment lost 2 bases and the J segment 2 bases; nucleotides outside the gene matches: 4. The CDR3 is 15 amino acids. In DNA form, the CDR3 reads TGTGCCAGCAGCTTAAGGCTAGCGGGGCCCTACGAGCAGTACTTC. Its protein product is CASSLRLAGPYEQYF. The variable domain in full, with the rest retrieved from reference TRBV7-9 and TRBJ2-7, is DTGVSQNPRHKITKRGQNVTFRCDPISEHNRLYWYRQTLGQGPEFLTYFQNEAQLEKSRLLSDRFSAERPKGSFSTLEIQRTEQGDSAMYLCASSLRLAGPYEQYFGPGTRLTVT.

This chain connects TRBV11-2 to TRBJ1-2; D possibly corresponds to TRBD1 (5 bases). The CDR3 consists of 16 residues. Germline assignment: CDR1 SGHAT and CDR2 FQNNGV. V lost 1 base to trimming and J lost 7 bases, with 19 bases between them. The CDR3 DNA is TGTGCCAGCAGCTTAGTCCAGGGTGGCGGTAAGGCTGGCTACACCTTC. Translated: CASSLVQGGGKAGYTF.

This clone was detected only a few times. The chain is built from TRBV30 and TRBJ1-5; maybe TRBD1 (5 bases). Germline loops: CDR1 GTSNPN, CDR2 SVGIG (reference sequence). V was pared by 1 base and J by 5 bases, with 18 bases between. This CDR3 contains 16 residues. As DNA, the CDR3 is TGTGCCTGGAGTGATCGATATCAGGGAAAGCATCAGCCCCAGCATTTT. Protein sequence: CAWSDRYQGKHQPQHF. The full variable domain, in which reference TRBV30 and TRBJ1-5 provide the parts outside the CDR3, is SQTIHQWPATLVQPVGSPLSLECTVEGTSNPNLYWYRQAAGRGLQLLFYSVGIGQISSEVPQNLSASRPQDRQFILSSKKLLLSDSGFYLCAWSDRYQGKHQPQHFGDGTRLSIL.